The next 10 T cell receptor beta chains were all read from a single sample in a study of shared clonotypes between healthy human individuals. The protocol was immunoSEQ multiplex PCR, while the TCRdb copy is restricted to in-frame clones and leaves out a portion. This table has roughly 500,000 clones, less than 96% appearing once. The specimen was naive CD4+ T cells sorted from blood. Subset described: CD45RA+ positively selected. The source is a woman aged 30 to 39 in good health.

The chain has TRBV28 and TRBJ2-7; TRBD1 might be the D (5 bases). Germline-derived CDR1 and CDR2 are MDHEN and SYDVKM. The CDR3 length is 13 residues. The ends were cut back, 4 bases at V and 0 bases at J, with 7 bases in the middle. The DNA of the CDR3 is TGTGCCAGCAGTTGGGGCAACTCCTACGAGCAGTACTTC. Residues: CASSWGNSYEQYF.

The J gene is TRBJ1-1, the V gene TRBV11-3; 7 positions agree with TRBD1. The CDR3 contains 13 residues. Unmatched junction bases numbered 4, after V lost 5 bases and J lost 4 bases. In germline, CDR1 is SGHNT, CDR2 YENEEA. The CDR3 DNA sequence: TGTGCCAGCAGCCGACAGGGAGCCACTGAAGCTTTCTTT. Protein sequence: CASSRQGATEAFF. Variable domain in full (rest from reference TRBV11-3 and TRBJ1-1): EAGVVQSPRYKIIEKKQPVAFWCNPISGHNTLYWYLQNLGQGPELLIRYENEEAVDDSQLPKDRFSAERLKGVDSTLKIQPAELGDSAVYLCASSRQGATEAFFGQGTRLTVV.

J is TRBJ2-7 and V is TRBV19; tentatively, D is TRBD1 or TRBD2 (6 bases each). This CDR3 spans 15 amino acids. CDR1 and CDR2 from the germline V gene are LNHDA and SQIVND (reference sequence). V was clipped by 5 bases and J by 1 base, with 15 bases between them. The DNA for the CDR3 is TGTGCCAGTAGTGATGGGGGGCGGTTTTCCTACGAGCAGTACTTC. Amino acids: CASSDGGRFSYEQYF.

The J gene is TRBJ1-1, the V gene TRBV7-2; D perhaps matches TRBD1 (5 bases). Per the germline V gene, CDR1 is SGHTA and CDR2 is FQGNSA. With 5 bases removed from V and 0 bases from J, the gap between germline ends came to 10 bases. The CDR3 has 14 amino acids. The DNA for the CDR3 is TGTGCCAGCAGCCCGCGGACACTGAACACTGAAGCTTTCTTT. It codes for CASSPRTLNTEAFF.

The chain links TRBV2 to TRBJ2-3; no definite D call. Germline loops: CDR1 SNHLY, CDR2 FYNNEI. The V end was cut by 5 bases, the J end by 6 bases, with 9 bases between. This CDR3 has 12 residues. The CDR3 coding sequence is TGTGCCAGCAGTCAACCCCCCGATACGCAGTATTTT. Its translation: CASSQPPDTQYF.

This clone was seen once. The chain employs TRBV7-9 and TRBJ2-1; a weak D match, TRBD2 (5 bases). CDR1 SEHNR and CDR2 FQNEAQ come from the germline V gene (reference sequence). Trimming took 5 bases from V and 0 from J, leaving 11 bases between them. This CDR3 is 15 amino acids long. The CDR3 bases are TGTGCCAGCAGCCAAAGCGGCAGCTCCTACAATGAGCAGTTCTTC. As protein: CASSQSGSSYNEQFF.

This chain uses TRBV7-9 with TRBJ2-1, with 11 bases aligning to TRBD2. The J segment lost 6 bases and the V segment lost 6 bases, leaving 7 bases of the junction unmatched. The CDR3 totals 15 residues. Germline lookup yields CDR1 SEHNR and CDR2 FQNEAQ (reference sequence). CDR3 sequence reads: CASRDSGRAFNEQFF. DNA for the CDR3: TGTGCCAGCAGGGATAGCGGGAGGGCCTTCAATGAGCAGTTCTTC.

V and J are TRBV9 and TRBJ2-3; 7 bases fit TRBD2. This CDR3 has 16 residues. J gave up 2 bases and V 4 bases, and 10 bases lay outside the gene matches. Looked up from germline, CDR1 is SGDLS and CDR2 is YYNGEE. CDR3 sequence: CASSSHGRGVTDTQYF. CDR3 bases: TGTGCCAGCAGCTCTCATGGGAGGGGAGTCACAGATACGCAGTATTTT.

The V and J genes are TRBV28 and TRBJ2-7; no clear D gene. Deletions cut 7 bases from V and 2 bases from J, with 6 bases between. Germline V gene data show CDR1 as MDHEN and CDR2 as SYDVKM. This CDR3 has 11 residues. The CDR3: CASKGPYEQYF. The CDR3 DNA reads as TGTGCCAGCAAGGGTCCCTACGAGCAGTACTTC.

The V and J genes are TRBV10-2 and TRBJ2-2; D might be TRBD2 (5 bases). Germline CDR1 and CDR2: WSHSY and SAAADI. V was clipped by 6 bases and J by 6 bases, with 11 bases between them. The CDR3 spans 13 residues. CDR3 region: CASRRSSPGELFF. CDR3 coding DNA: TGCGCCAGCAGGAGGTCTAGCCCCGGGGAGCTGTTTTTT.